This T cell receptor beta chain was captured by sequencing in a study of T cell responses to AZD1222 COVID-19 vaccine. A word on this clone: Its specificity is not known.

V shed 0 bases and J shed 0 bases, with 9 bases lying between them. In germline, CDR1 is MNHEY, CDR2 SVGAGI. CDR3 length: 16 amino acids. Notes on the study in general: Repertoire sampling was restricted to post-peak T cell response timepoints. Females made up more of the donors, who were largely white British, and clonal diversity may have come out too low. Across the whole spike, CD4 TCRs peaked at regions 160-218 and 743-854.

TCRdb's copy holds only in-frame clones and misses some; the assay was immunoSEQ multiplex PCR. The table shows approximately 130,000 clones, with approximately 91% occurring only once. This sequence joins TRBV6-5 and TRBJ1-3; D unresolved. This receptor was identified in an adult in good health. The sequencing here drew on peripheral blood, taken on day 0 of AZD1222 vaccination. Here the CDR3 DNA reads TGTGCCAGCAGTTACTCTGAGGGTATCTCTGGAAACACCATATATTTT. This gives the protein CASSYSEGISGNTIYF.